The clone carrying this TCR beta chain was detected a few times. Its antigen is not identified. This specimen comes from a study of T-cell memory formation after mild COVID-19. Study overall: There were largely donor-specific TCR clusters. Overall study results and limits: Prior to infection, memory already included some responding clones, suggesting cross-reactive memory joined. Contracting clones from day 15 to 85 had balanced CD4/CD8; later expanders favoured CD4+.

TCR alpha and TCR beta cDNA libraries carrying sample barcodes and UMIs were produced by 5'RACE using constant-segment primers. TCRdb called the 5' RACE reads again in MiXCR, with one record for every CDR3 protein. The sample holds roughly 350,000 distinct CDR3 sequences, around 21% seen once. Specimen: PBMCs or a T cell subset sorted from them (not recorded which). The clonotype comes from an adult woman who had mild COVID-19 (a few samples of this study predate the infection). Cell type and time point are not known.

CDR3: CASRRGPNTGELFF. CDR3 nucleotide sequence: TGTGCCAGCCGAAGGGGGCCGAACACCGGGGAGCTGTTTTTT. V and J are TRBV5-5 and TRBJ2-2, with 7 bases that match TRBD1. Germline CDR1 and CDR2: SGHKS and YYEKEE (reference sequence). Unmatched junction bases numbered 3, after V lost 7 bases and J lost 0 bases. The CDR3 runs to 14 residues.